This T cell receptor beta chain comes out of a study of shared clonotypes between healthy human individuals. Germline CDR1 reads MDHEN; CDR2 reads SYDVKM. The CDR3 covers 16 residues. V dropped 2 bases and J dropped 5; count of bases not matched to a gene: 8. Every one of the donors was a Caucasian adult that lived in Nashville, Tennessee. Genomic DNA belonging to each subset was distributed in equal measure over several immunoSEQ plates. Data came from immunoSEQ multiplex PCR; TCRdb stores just in-frame clones and leaves some out. The table records under 2.5 million clones, around 92% of them present only once. Findings of the study overall: Compared with clonotypes that all four donors shared, non-shared clonotypes had lower generation probabilities. A small donor pool kept down the genetic and exposure-history diversity that was represented.

In regard to this clone: What it binds is not known.

The V call is TRBV28, the J call TRBJ2-7, with 11 bases identical to TRBD2. This clonotype was sampled from a man aged 18 to 29 in good health. Some clones in this sample may be carry-over from other donors' samples. The sequencing sample was made of naive CD4+ T cells from PBMCs. Subset described: CD45RA+ positively selected. For the CDR3, the DNA is TGTGCCAGCAGTTTAAGAGTAGCGGGAGGGAGGAACGAGCAGTACTTC. It is translated as CASSLRVAGGRNEQYF.